This T cell receptor beta chain was sequenced for a study of cytomegalovirus exposure and HLA in healthy donors. Study-wide results and caveats: A later analysis found that most CMV-associated TCR beta chains appeared HLA-restricted. Later on, a genetic analysis was performed. It linked a missense variant in DCLRE1C with V- and J-gene trimming of TCR beta. Analysis performed later showed TCR beta chains linked to HLA being more clonally expanded than equally common others.

On this clone: Antigen: not known.

CDR3 length equals 14 residues. Germline V gene sequence: CDR1 MDHEN, CDR2 SYDVKM. V trimming: 10 bases; J trimming: 7 bases; junction bases outside the gene matches: 12. Vbeta (60) and Jbeta (13) primers were used in the PCR. Profiled with immunoSEQ multiplex PCR; TCRdb holds only in-frame clones, not every one. There are around 150,000 clones in the sample; roughly 87% occur only once, and roughly 0.5% lies in the top ten. The chain employs TRBV28 and TRBJ1-5; TRBD1 matches 8 bases. This sequence originates from a woman aged 40 to 50 in good health and CMV-seronegative. Sample: PBMCs. CDR3 nucleotide sequence: TGTGCCACCAGGACAGGGACCCTACCCCAGCCCCAGCATTTT. It specifies CATRTGTLPQPQHF. Combining the CDR3 with reference TRBV28 and TRBJ1-5 gives the whole variable domain DVKVTQSSRYLVKRTGEKVFLECVQDMDHENMFWYRQDPGLGLRLIYFSYDVKMKEKGDIPEGYSVSREKKERFSLILESASTNQTSMYLCATRTGTLPQPQHFGDGTRLSIL.